This T cell receptor beta chain derives from a study of shared clonotypes between healthy human individuals. Regarding the study as a whole: Despite large depth, rarefaction showed incomplete sorted-subset sequencing.

About this clone itself: Its target is not known.

This CDR3 has 16 residues. J lost 10 bases, V lost 0 bases, and 12 bases had no gene match. The germline CDR1 and CDR2 sequences are MRHNA and SNTAGT. Study processing details: For the immunoSEQ data, sequences were junction-only without quality scores, so filtering differed. Libraries were prepared by immunoSEQ multiplex PCR; TCRdb keeps only in-frame clonotypes and omits some of them. V, J and clone size are taken as reported in that table, and D and trimming were inferred from the DNA itself. The repertoire includes around 700,000 clones, around 73% of them detected once, and around 1.8% sits in the top ten. All of the donors resided in Nashville, Tennessee, and each was a Caucasian adult.

This clonotype was obtained from a woman in her thirties in good health. The sample taken for sequencing was memory CD4+ T cells sorted from blood. The subset is: CD45RA-negative fraction. The chain links TRBV6-4 to TRBJ2-3, with 8 bases fitting TRBD2. DNA of the CDR3: TGTGCCAGCAGTGACTCCCCCAAGACTAGCGACCGTGCGCAGTATTTT. It codes for CASSDSPKTSDRAQYF.